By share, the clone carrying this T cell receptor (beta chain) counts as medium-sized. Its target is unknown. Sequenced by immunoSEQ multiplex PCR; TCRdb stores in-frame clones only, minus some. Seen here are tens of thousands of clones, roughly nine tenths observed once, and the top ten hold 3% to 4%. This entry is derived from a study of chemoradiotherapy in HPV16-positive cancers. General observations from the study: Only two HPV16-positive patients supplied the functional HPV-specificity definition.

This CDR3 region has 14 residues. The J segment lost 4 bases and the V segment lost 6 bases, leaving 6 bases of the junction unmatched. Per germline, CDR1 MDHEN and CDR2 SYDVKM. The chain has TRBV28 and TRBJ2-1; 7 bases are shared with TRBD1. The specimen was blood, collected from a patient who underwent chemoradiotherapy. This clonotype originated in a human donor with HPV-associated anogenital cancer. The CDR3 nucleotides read TGTGCCAGCAGCATGGGGACAGATTACAATGAGCAGTTCTTC. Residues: CASSMGTDYNEQFF.